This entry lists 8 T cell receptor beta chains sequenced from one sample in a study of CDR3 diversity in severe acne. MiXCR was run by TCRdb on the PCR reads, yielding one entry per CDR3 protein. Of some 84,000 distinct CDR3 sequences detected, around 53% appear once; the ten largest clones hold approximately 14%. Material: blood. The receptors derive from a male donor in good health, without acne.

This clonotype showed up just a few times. The CDR3, as DNA: TGTGCCACCAGTGACCCGACTCATCGGGAGGGCAAAGATACGCAGTATTTT. Translated, it gives CATSDPTHREGKDTQYF. The chain is built from TRBV24-1 and TRBJ2-3, with 8 bases identical to TRBD2. The length of the CDR3 is 17 residues. V shed 4 bases, J shed 5 bases, and the junction held 13 bases outside the gene matches. The germline V gene encodes CDR1 KGHDR and CDR2 SFDVKD.

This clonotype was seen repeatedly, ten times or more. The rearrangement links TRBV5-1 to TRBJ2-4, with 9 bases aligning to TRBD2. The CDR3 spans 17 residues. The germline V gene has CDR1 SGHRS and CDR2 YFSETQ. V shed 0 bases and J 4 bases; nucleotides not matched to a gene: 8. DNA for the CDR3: TGCGCCAGCAGCTTGGCGCGGGAGGGCCGATCAAAAAACATTCAGTACTTC. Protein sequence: CASSLAREGRSKNIQYF.

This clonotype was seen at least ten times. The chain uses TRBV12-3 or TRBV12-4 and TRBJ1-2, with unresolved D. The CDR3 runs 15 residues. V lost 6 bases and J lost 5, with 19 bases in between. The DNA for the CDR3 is TGTGCCAGCAGGATAGGGTCTCCGGGGAGGTATGGCTACACCTTC. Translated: CASRIGSPGRYGYTF.

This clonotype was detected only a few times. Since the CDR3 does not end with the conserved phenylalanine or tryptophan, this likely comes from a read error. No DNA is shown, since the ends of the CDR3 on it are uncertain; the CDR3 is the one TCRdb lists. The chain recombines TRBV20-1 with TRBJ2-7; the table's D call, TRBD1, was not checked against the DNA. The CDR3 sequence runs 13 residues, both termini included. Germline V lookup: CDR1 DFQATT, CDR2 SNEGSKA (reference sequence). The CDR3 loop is CSARDALRQTSSY.

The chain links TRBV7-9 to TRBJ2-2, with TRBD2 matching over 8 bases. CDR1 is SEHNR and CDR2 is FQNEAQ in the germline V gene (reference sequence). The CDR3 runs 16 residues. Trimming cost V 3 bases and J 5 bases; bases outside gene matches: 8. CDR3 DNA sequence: TGTGCCAGCAGCTTTACTAGCGGCGGGGAGACCGGGGAGCTGTTTTTT. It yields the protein CASSFTSGGETGELFF.

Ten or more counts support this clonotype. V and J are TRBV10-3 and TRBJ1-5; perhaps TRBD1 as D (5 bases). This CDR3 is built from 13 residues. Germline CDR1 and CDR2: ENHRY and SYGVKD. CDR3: CAVKETDNQPQHF. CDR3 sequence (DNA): TGTGCGGTCAAAGAGACAGATAATCAGCCCCAGCATTTT.

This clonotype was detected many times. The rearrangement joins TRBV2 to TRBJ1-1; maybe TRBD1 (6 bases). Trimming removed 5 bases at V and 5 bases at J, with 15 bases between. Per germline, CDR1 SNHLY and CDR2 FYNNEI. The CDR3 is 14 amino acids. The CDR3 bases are TGTGCCAGCAGTCGACAGGTGGTAAATACTGAAGCTTTCTTT. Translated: CASSRQVVNTEAFF.

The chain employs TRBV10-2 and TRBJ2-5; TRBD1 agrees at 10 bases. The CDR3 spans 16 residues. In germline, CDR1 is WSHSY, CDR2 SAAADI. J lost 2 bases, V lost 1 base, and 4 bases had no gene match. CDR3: CASSEWDRGSQETQYF. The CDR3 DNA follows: TGCGCCAGCAGTGAGTGGGACAGGGGATCACAAGAGACCCAGTACTTC.